This T cell receptor (beta chain) was sequenced during a study of T cell changes during pregnancy in multiple sclerosis. V was cut by 1 base and J by 3 bases, with 14 bases left in between. Germline-derived CDR1 and CDR2 are SEHNR and FQNEAQ (reference sequence). The CDR3 is 16 amino acids. Measured with immunoSEQ multiplex PCR; TCRdb has only the in-frame clones, and not every one. The sample gives roughly 80,000 clones, about 90% of which show up once; 2.6% is in the top ten. The specimen comprised peripheral blood, sampled before pregnancy. This clonotype originated in a female donor with multiple sclerosis, enrolled in a pregnancy study. V gene TRBV7-9 combines with J gene TRBJ2-3, with D possibly TRBD2 on 5 matching bases. The DNA of the CDR3 is TGTGCCAGCAGCTTAGGGGTAAATGGGAGAACAGATACGCAGTATTTT. Its translation is CASSLGVNGRTDTQYF.